A selection of T cell receptor beta chains follows, all from one sample in a study of neoadjuvant anti-PD-1 for oral cavity cancer. TCRdb keeps only in-frame clones here, not all; method: immunoSEQ multiplex PCR. The sample holds over 65,000 clones, less than 90% seen once. The starting material was PBMCs, obtained after nivolumab (anti-PD-1) treatment. Receptor source: a person between 35 and 79 years old with oral cavity squamous cell carcinoma. Both conserved end residues are part of each CDR3. The order of the fields is CDR3 DNA, CDR3 protein, clone size, D gene, V gene, J gene. D genes are given only for firm matches. Clone size is shown for a subset of rows, as once, few, many or a class of expanded clone.

TGTGCCAGCAGCTTAATAGCGGGGGCCAACACCGGGGAGCTGTTTTTT,CASSLIAGANTGELFF,.,TRBD2,TRBV7-3,TRBJ2-2
TGTGCCAGCATCCGGACTAGGTACGAGCAGTACTTC,CASIRTRYEQYF,.,TRBD2,TRBV5-8,TRBJ2-7
TGTGCCAGCAGCTTAAAACATGGACAGAGTCAAGAGACCCAGTACTTC,CASSLKHGQSQETQYF,once,.,TRBV11-2,TRBJ2-5
TGTGCCAGCAGATCAAGACGACAGTCAGATACGCAGTATTTT,CASRSRRQSDTQYF,.,.,TRBV5-8,TRBJ2-3
TGCGCCAGCAGCTGGAACAGGGTCACAGATACGCAGTATTTT,CASSWNRVTDTQYF,.,.,TRBV5-1,TRBJ2-3
TGTGCCAGCAGCTTGGTCGGGGTTTACGAGCAGTACTTC,CASSLVGVYEQYF,.,.,TRBV5-8,TRBJ2-7
TGCGCCAGCAGCCTACAGGGGGCGGGTAATGAAAAACTGTTTTTT,CASSLQGAGNEKLFF,.,TRBD1,TRBV5-1,TRBJ1-4
TGTGCCAGCAGCCTCAGGGGGGGGACTGGGCCCGGGGAGCTGTTTTTT,CASSLRGGTGPGELFF,.,.,TRBV7-2,TRBJ2-2
TGTGCCAGCAGTTTGGGGCATAGGAACACTGAAGCTTTCTTT,CASSLGHRNTEAFF,.,.,TRBV27,TRBJ1-1
TGTGCCAGTAGTTTCGCTACTGGAAACACCATATATTTT,CASSFATGNTIYF,.,.,TRBV19,TRBJ1-3
TGTGCCTGGAAGGGGGGCCAAGAGACCCAGTACTTC,CAWKGGQETQYF,.,.,TRBV30,TRBJ2-5
TGTGCCAGCAGTTCGATGGGACTAGCGGGGCCCGAGCAGTACTTC,CASSSMGLAGPEQYF,.,TRBD2,TRBV7-8,TRBJ2-7
TGTGCCAGCAGTTTAAGGCCGTTCGGGACAGATACGCAGTATTTT,CASSLRPFGTDTQYF,.,.,TRBV27,TRBJ2-3
TGTGCCAGCAGTTCGTATAGCAATCAGCCCCAGCATTTT,CASSSYSNQPQHF,few,.,TRBV27,TRBJ1-5
TGCGCCAGCAGCTCCGGGACTAGCGGGAGCTCCTACGAGCAGTACTTC,CASSSGTSGSSYEQYF,.,TRBD2,TRBV5-1,TRBJ2-7
TGTGCCAGCAGTGACCGGGCCCTAAGGAGGGGCAATTCACCCCTCCACTTT,CASSDRALRRGNSPLHF,.,.,TRBV6-1,TRBJ1-6
TGTGCCTTCTCCCCTGGACTAGCGGATACGCAGTATTTT,CAFSPGLADTQYF,.,TRBD2,TRBV19,TRBJ2-3
TGTGCCAGCAGCCAGTTGATGAACACTGAAGCTTTCTTT,CASSQLMNTEAFF,.,.,TRBV14,TRBJ1-1
TGCGCCAGCAGCCTGTCAAGACCCTACGAGCAGTACTTC,CASSLSRPYEQYF,.,.,TRBV5-1,TRBJ2-7
TGTGCCAGCAGCTTTCCAGGGGTTAATGAAAAACTGTTTTTT,CASSFPGVNEKLFF,.,.,TRBV5-6,TRBJ1-4
TGTGCCAGCTCACCCGGGACTAGCGGGACCTACGAGCAGTACTTC,CASSPGTSGTYEQYF,.,TRBD2,TRBV18,TRBJ2-7
TGTGCCAGCAGTGATTTTGGACTGGAGAATTCACCCCTCCACTTT,CASSDFGLENSPLHF,.,.,TRBV2,TRBJ1-6
TGTGCCAGCAGCTCCGACACAGGGATCGCTGAAGCTTTCTTT,CASSSDTGIAEAFF,few,.,TRBV11-1,TRBJ1-1
TGTGCCAGCAGCCCAGGGCCCCACAGGGAGGATGGCTACACCTTC,CASSPGPHREDGYTF,.,.,TRBV7-9,TRBJ1-2
TGTGCCAGCAGCACAGGGGGGACAGGCACTGAAGCTTTCTTT,CASSTGGTGTEAFF,few,TRBD1,TRBV9,TRBJ1-1
TGTGCCAGCAGTGAAGGCCGTTCGAATAACTATGGCTACACCTTC,CASSEGRSNNYGYTF,many,.,TRBV2,TRBJ1-2
TGTGCCAGCAGCACTTATCCGGGAAACACCATATATTTT,CASSTYPGNTIYF,few,.,TRBV7-3,TRBJ1-3
TGTGCCTGCTCTAACGGGCTTAGCACCACAGATACGCAGTATTTT,CACSNGLSTTDTQYF,.,.,TRBV30,TRBJ2-3
TGTGCCAGCAGCACTGGATATGACGAGCAGTACTTC,CASSTGYDEQYF,.,.,TRBV2,TRBJ2-7
TGTGCCAGCAGTCGGGGGCCCTTCAGCTCCTACGAGCAGTACTTC,CASSRGPFSSYEQYF,.,.,TRBV6-5,TRBJ2-7
TGTGCCAGCAGCCCGGGACTAGCGGGAGGGCGTCCCCCTTACAATGAGCAGTTCTTC,CASSPGLAGGRPPYNEQFF,.,TRBD2,TRBV11-2,TRBJ2-1
TGTGCCACCAGCAGAGACGGACGGACGGGATCACCCCTCCACTTT,CATSRDGRTGSPLHF,.,.,TRBV15,TRBJ1-6
TGCGCCAGCTCTCCGGGACAGGGGGATTCACCCCTCCACTTT,CASSPGQGDSPLHF,.,TRBD1,TRBV10-1,TRBJ1-6
TGTGCCTGGAGGGGGCGGGCCAAGAACACTGAAGCTTTCTTT,CAWRGRAKNTEAFF,few,.,TRBV30,TRBJ1-1
TGCGCCAGCAGCCCTGATACTTCGAGAGGAAATACGCAGTATTTT,CASSPDTSRGNTQYF,.,.,TRBV4-1,TRBJ2-3
TGTGCCAGCAGTTCTATCAGGGGGCTCACAGAACAGCCCCAGCATTTT,CASSSIRGLTEQPQHF,.,TRBD1,TRBV6-5,TRBJ1-5
TGCAGCGTTCAGGGAGCGAACACTGAAGCTTTCTTT,CSVQGANTEAFF,.,.,TRBV29-1,TRBJ1-1
TGCGCCAGCAGGAATACAGGTGTTTACAATGAGCAGTTCTTC,CASRNTGVYNEQFF,.,.,TRBV4-1,TRBJ2-1
TGTGCCAGCAGATCTCAGGGGGCGGACACTGAAGCTTTCTTT,CASRSQGADTEAFF,.,TRBD1,TRBV7-6,TRBJ1-1
TGTGCCTGGAGTGAGAAGGGCCTATACAATCAGCCCCAGCATTTT,CAWSEKGLYNQPQHF,few,.,TRBV30,TRBJ1-5
TGCGCCAGCAGCTTGTCGTCAGGGTCCAACACTGAAGCTTTCTTT,CASSLSSGSNTEAFF,.,.,TRBV5-1,TRBJ1-1
TGTGCCTGGAGTATTGCGCCGGGGCCTGGAAACACCATATATTTT,CAWSIAPGPGNTIYF,.,.,TRBV30,TRBJ1-3
TGCGCCAGCAGCCAAGTCCGGACTGAGGAGTACGGCTACACCTTC,CASSQVRTEEYGYTF,.,.,TRBV4-1,TRBJ1-2